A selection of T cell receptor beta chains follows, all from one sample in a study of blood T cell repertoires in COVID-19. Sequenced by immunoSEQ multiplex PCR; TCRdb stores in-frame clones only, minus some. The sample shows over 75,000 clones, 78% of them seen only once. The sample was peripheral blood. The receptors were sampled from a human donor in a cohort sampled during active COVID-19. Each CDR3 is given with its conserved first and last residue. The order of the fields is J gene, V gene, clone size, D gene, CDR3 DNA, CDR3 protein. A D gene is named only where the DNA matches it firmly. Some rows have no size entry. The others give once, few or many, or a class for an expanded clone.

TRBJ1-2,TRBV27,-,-,TGTGCCAGCACCTTCCTGGGGTCGATAGGGAGCTCCTATGGCTACACCTTC,CASTFLGSIGSSYGYTF
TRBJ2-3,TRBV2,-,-,TGTGCCAGCAGCACAATACAGGGATCAGATACGCAGTATTTT,CASSTIQGSDTQYF
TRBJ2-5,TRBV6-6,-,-,TGTGCCAGCAGTAGCGGCAGCCAAGGGATAGAGACCCAGTACTTC,CASSSGSQGIETQYF
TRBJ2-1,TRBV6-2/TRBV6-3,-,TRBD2,TGTGCCAGCAGGCCTACACTAGCGGGACCCAGCTCCTACAATGAGCAGTTCTTC,CASRPTLAGPSSYNEQFF
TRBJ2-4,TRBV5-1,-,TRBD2,TGCGCCAGCAGCCCCTACCTAGCGGGAGATCGGATTCAGTACTTC,CASSPYLAGDRIQYF
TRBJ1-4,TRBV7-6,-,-,TGTGCCAGCAGCTTAGTGCAGGGGTCTAATGAAAAACTGTTTTTT,CASSLVQGSNEKLFF
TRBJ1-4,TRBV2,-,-,TGTGCCACCGGGGACAAGCGAGGGGAAAAACTGTTTTTT,CATGDKRGEKLFF
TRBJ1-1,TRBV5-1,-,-,TGCGCCAGCAGCTTGCCCGAAGAGGGTGGAGGGACTGAAGCTTTCTTT,CASSLPEEGGGTEAFF
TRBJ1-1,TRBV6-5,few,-,TGTGCCAGCAGTCAGGGGATAGAAGCTTTCTTT,CASSQGIEAFF
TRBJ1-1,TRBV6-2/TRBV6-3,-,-,TGTGCCAGCAGTTACGATTTAGGGGACACTGAAGCTTTCTTT,CASSYDLGDTEAFF
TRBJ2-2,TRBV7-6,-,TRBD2,TGTGCCAGCAGCCCCGGGACTAGCGGAACGACCGGGGAGCTGTTTTTT,CASSPGTSGTTGELFF
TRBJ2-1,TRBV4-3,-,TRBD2,TGCGCCAGCAGCCAAGATCTCGGTGAGCGGGAGTACAATGAGCAGTTCTTC,CASSQDLGEREYNEQFF
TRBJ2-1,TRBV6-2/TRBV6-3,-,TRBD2,TGTGCCAGCAGTTACTCCCTGACTAGCGTTGGGGATGAGCAGTTCTTC,CASSYSLTSVGDEQFF
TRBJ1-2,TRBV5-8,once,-,TGTGCCAGCCTCCGGGGCAGGGGCTATGGCTACACCTTC,CASLRGRGYGYTF
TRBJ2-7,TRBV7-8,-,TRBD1,TGTGCCAGCAGCCTACAGGGGGCGATCCACGAGCAGTACTTC,CASSLQGAIHEQYF
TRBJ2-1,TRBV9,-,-,TGTGCCAGCAGCTCGAGAGGTCGGTCTAGCTCCTACAATGAGCAGTTCTTC,CASSSRGRSSSYNEQFF
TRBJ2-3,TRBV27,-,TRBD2,TGTGCCAGCAGTTCATATAGCGGGGGAACAGATACGCAGTATTTT,CASSSYSGGTDTQYF
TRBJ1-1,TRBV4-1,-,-,TGCGCCAGCAGCCTTGGTAGTGAAGCTTTCTTT,CASSLGSEAFF
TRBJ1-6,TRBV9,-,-,TGTGCCAGCAGCACCGGGGGGGAAGCCTTTACACCCCTCCACTTT,CASSTGGEAFTPLHF
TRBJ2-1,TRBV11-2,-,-,TGTGCCAGCAGCTTAACAGGCGGAGGGTACTACTCCTACAATGAGCAGTTCTTC,CASSLTGGGYYSYNEQFF